These 24 T cell receptor beta chains were sequenced from one sample in a study of shared clonotypes between healthy human individuals. The repertoire was sequenced with immunoSEQ multiplex PCR; TCRdb's copy has only in-frame clones and lacks some. This table has 1.5 million to 2.5 million clones, about 95% appearing once. Naive CD8 cells were CD45RO-negative, positively selected for CCR7, excluding terminally differentiated effector memory CD45RA+ cells. The sample comprised naive CD8+ T cells sorted from blood. The receptor source for this set is a young man in good health.

The genes are TRBV9 and TRBJ2-5; 14 nucleotides match TRBD2. CDR1 is SGDLS, CDR2 YYNGEE, per germline. With V trimmed by 4 bases and J by 5 bases, 4 bases remained unmatched. The CDR3 runs 15 residues. DNA of the CDR3: TGTGCCAGCAGCCCAAGACTAGCGGGAGGGGAGACCCAGTACTTC. Its protein product is CASSPRLAGGETQYF.

The J gene is TRBJ1-3, the V gene TRBV4-1, with a weak D call TRBD1 (5 bases). The CDR3 has 16 amino acids. Per the germline V gene, CDR1 is MGHRA and CDR2 is YSYEKL. Trimming shortened V by 0 bases and J by 2 bases, and 11 bases separated the two germline ends. CDR3 residues: CASSQEKETAGNTIYF. The CDR3 DNA reads TGCGCCAGCAGCCAAGAGAAGGAGACAGCTGGAAACACCATATATTTT.

The genes are TRBV5-1 and TRBJ2-5, with 11 positions matching TRBD2. Trimming took 1 base from V and 2 from J; bases not matched to a gene: 7. Germline assignment: CDR1 SGHRS and CDR2 YFSETQ. This CDR3 comprises 17 residues. The CDR3 sequence is CASSLLGLAGGQETQYF. In nucleotides, the CDR3 is TGCGCCAGCAGCTTGTTAGGGCTAGCGGGGGGTCAAGAGACCCAGTACTTC.

This clone was detected once. This rearrangement joins TRBV2 to TRBJ2-3; TRBD2 aligns across 13 bases. Germline CDR1 reads SNHLY; CDR2 reads FYNNEI. CDR3 length: 17 amino acids. Unmatched junction bases numbered 6, after V lost 3 bases and J lost 3 bases. CDR3 region: CASSDSLAGGPTDTQYF. As DNA, the CDR3 is TGTGCCAGCAGTGACTCACTAGCGGGAGGGCCAACAGATACGCAGTATTTT.

The chain is built from TRBV7-2 and TRBJ2-7; the match to TRBD2 covers 9 bases. The germline V gene has CDR1 SGHTA and CDR2 FQGNSA. After removal of 1 base from V and 2 bases from J, the junction contained 3 bases not matched to a gene. The CDR3 contains 15 residues. The CDR3 DNA reads TGTGCCAGCAGCTTAGGGGCTAGCGGGACCTACGAGCAGTACTTC. Translating gives CASSLGASGTYEQYF.

The genes are TRBV27 and TRBJ2-7, with unresolved D. CDR3 length: 14 residues. V was pared by 5 bases and J by 0 bases, with 11 bases between. Germline V lookup: CDR1 MNHEY, CDR2 SMNVEV (reference sequence). CDR3: CASSPGSSSYEQYF. The CDR3, as DNA: TGTGCCAGCAGTCCCGGGTCGAGCTCCTACGAGCAGTACTTC.

The rearrangement uses TRBV10-2 and TRBJ2-7; D is undetermined. Per germline, CDR1 WSHSY and CDR2 SAAADI. The CDR3 runs to 14 residues. Trimming took 0 bases from V and 1 from J, leaving 7 bases between them. The CDR3 protein is CASSESTPSYEQYF. CDR3 in DNA: TGCGCCAGCAGTGAGTCGACACCTTCCTACGAGCAGTACTTC.

The chain has TRBV7-2 and TRBJ2-3, with TRBD2 matching over 10 bases. The CDR3 is made up of 14 amino acids. The germline V gene has CDR1 SGHTA and CDR2 FQGNSA. The V and J ends lost 6 bases and 5 bases, in that order; junction bases with no gene match: 5. CDR3 sequence (DNA): TGTGCCAGCAGTATAGCGGGAGGAGGAGATACGCAGTATTTT. Its protein is CASSIAGGGDTQYF.

The chain uses TRBV4-1 and TRBJ2-3; 7 bases agree with TRBD1. CDR1 and CDR2 (germline): MGHRA, YSYEKL. The CDR3 length is 16 residues. Trimming at V came to 3 bases and at J to 0 bases, leaving 6 bases not matched to a gene. The CDR3 DNA is TGCGCCAGCAGCCACACGGGACAGATTAGCACAGATACGCAGTATTTT. This sequence encodes CASSHTGQISTDTQYF.

In the case of this clone: Other DNA sequences from this sample encode an identical CDR3 as well. The chain employs TRBV9 and TRBJ2-7; D may correspond to TRBD1 or TRBD2 (5 bases each). The CDR3 contains 14 residues. CDR1 is SGDLS, CDR2 YYNGEE, per germline. Between the trimmed V and J ends, which lost 0 bases and 3 bases, there was a span of 10 bases. CDR3 nucleotide sequence: TGTGCCAGCAGCGTAGGGGGACCCAGCTACGAGCAGTACTTC. It specifies CASSVGGPSYEQYF.

J is TRBJ1-1 and V is TRBV7-3; D is perhaps TRBD1 (5 bases). Germline CDR1 is SGHTA and CDR2 is FQGTGA. The CDR3 has 14 amino acids. V was pared by 5 bases and J by 0 bases, with 10 bases between. For the CDR3, the DNA is TGTGCCAGCAGCCCCGAGGGGTTGAACACTGAAGCTTTCTTT. This encodes CASSPEGLNTEAFF.

Notes on this clone: This sample includes further DNA sequences coding for the same CDR3. The chain employs TRBV6-6 and TRBJ2-3; 12 positions match TRBD2. This CDR3 has 15 residues. The ends lost 4 bases at V and 1 base at J; junction bases unmatched: 0. Per germline, CDR1 MNHNY and CDR2 SVGAGI (reference sequence). CDR3 sequence reads: CASSWTSGGTDTQYF. In DNA, the CDR3 is TGTGCCAGCAGTTGGACTAGCGGGGGCACAGATACGCAGTATTTT.

J is TRBJ2-7 and V is TRBV10-2; possible D gene TRBD1, 6 bases. The CDR3 has 16 amino acids. Germline V gives CDR1 WSHSY, CDR2 SAAADI. The V and J ends lost 5 bases and 7 bases respectively, with 24 bases between them. CDR3 protein: CASSWSRWDTGEEQYF. The DNA for the CDR3 is TGCGCCAGCAGTTGGAGTCGGTGGGACACCGGGGAAGAGCAGTACTTC.

J is TRBJ2-7 and V is TRBV11-3; possible D gene TRBD2, 5 bases. V lost 5 bases and J 1 base, leaving 9 bases between the germline ends. This CDR3 is built from 13 residues. In germline, CDR1 is SGHNT, CDR2 YENEEA. CDR3 bases: TGTGCCAGCAGCCACGGGGTTTCCTACGAGCAGTACTTC. Translation gives CASSHGVSYEQYF.

The CDR3 region has the DNA TGCGCCAGCAGTGAAGCCAATTCACCCCTCCACTTT. Translation: CASSEANSPLHF. V usage is TRBV10-2 and J usage is TRBJ1-6; D unclear. V was cut by 3 bases and J by 7 bases, with 4 bases left in between. The CDR3 contains 12 residues. From germline, CDR1 is WSHSY and CDR2 SAAADI.

This chain connects TRBV30 to TRBJ2-7, with a tentative D call TRBD2 (6 bases). CDR3 length equals 13 residues. Trimming cost V 0 bases and J 6 bases, with 12 bases left between them. Germline lookup yields CDR1 GTSNPN and CDR2 SVGIG (reference sequence). The CDR3 spells CAWSVGTDGEQYF. DNA of the CDR3: TGTGCCTGGAGTGTGGGGACTGATGGCGAGCAGTACTTC. Looking up the rest from reference TRBV30 and TRBJ2-7 gives the full variable domain: SQTIHQWPATLVQPVGSPLSLECTVEGTSNPNLYWYRQAAGRGLQLLFYSVGIGQISSEVPQNLSASRPQDRQFILSSKKLLLSDSGFYLCAWSVGTDGEQYFGPGTRLTVT.

The J gene is TRBJ2-1, the V gene TRBV6-5; 9 bases align to TRBD1. Unmatched junction bases numbered 6, after V lost 5 bases and J lost 10 bases. CDR3 length: 13 amino acids. The germline V gene encodes CDR1 MNHEY and CDR2 SVGAGI. The chain's CDR3 is CASSPTGGLEQFF. CDR3 DNA sequence: TGTGCCAGCAGTCCTACAGGGGGCTTGGAGCAGTTCTTC.

The rearrangement links TRBV29-1 to TRBJ1-5; possible D gene TRBD1, 5 bases. The length of the CDR3 is 13 residues. Trimming took off 5 bases at V and 5 bases at J, with 13 bases between the two ends. The germline V gene has CDR1 SQVTM and CDR2 ANQGSEA. DNA for the CDR3: TGCAGCGTTTCGGACACAATATATCAGCCCCAGCATTTT. Its translation is CSVSDTIYQPQHF. Supplemented by reference TRBV29-1 and TRBJ1-5, the full variable domain reads SAVISQKPSRDICQRGTSLTIQCQVDSQVTMMFWYRQQPGQSLTLIATANQGSEATYESGFVIDKFPISRPNLTFSTLTVSNMSPEDSSIYLCSVSDTIYQPQHFGDGTRLSIL.

This chain joins TRBV6-1 and TRBJ1-6; the D gene is possibly TRBD1 (6 bases). This CDR3 comprises 14 residues. The germline V gene has CDR1 MNHNS and CDR2 SASEGT. Trimming left V 3 bases short and J 8 bases short, with 11 bases between. The CDR3: CASSDQDSHSPLHF. CDR3 bases: TGTGCCAGCAGTGATCAGGACAGTCATTCACCCCTCCACTTT.

With respect to this clone: Additional DNA sequences in this sample encode the identical CDR3. The chain uses TRBV25-1 and TRBJ2-7; TRBD2 aligns across 7 bases. The V and J ends lost 1 base and 0 bases, in that order; junction bases with no gene match: 3. Germline V CDR1 and CDR2: MGHDK, SYGVNS. The CDR3 consists of 15 residues. This CDR3 reads CASSEWGGSSYEQYF. The CDR3 region has the DNA TGTGCCAGCAGTGAATGGGGGGGGTCCTCCTACGAGCAGTACTTC.

The chain combines TRBV27 with TRBJ1-6; the D gene is possibly TRBD1 (6 bases). The CDR3 consists of 16 residues. Germline V gene lookup returns CDR1 MNHEY and CDR2 SMNVEV (reference sequence). This chain's CDR3 is CASAGGAGWGDSPLHF. The CDR3 DNA sequence: TGTGCTTCGGCCGGGGGCGCGGGCTGGGGGGATTCACCCCTCCACTTT.

This chain connects TRBV7-9 to TRBJ1-1; D not resolved. The CDR3 has 17 residues. The V and J ends lost 4 bases and 0 bases respectively, with 18 bases between them. In germline, CDR1 is SEHNR, CDR2 FQNEAQ (reference sequence). CDR3 nucleotide sequence: TGTGCCAGCAGCTCCCTTGGGGAGGGCCCAGTGAACACTGAAGCTTTCTTT. This sequence encodes CASSSLGEGPVNTEAFF. Using reference TRBV7-9 and TRBJ1-1 for the parts outside the CDR3, the full variable domain is DTGVSQNPRHKITKRGQNVTFRCDPISEHNRLYWYRQTLGQGPEFLTYFQNEAQLEKSRLLSDRFSAERPKGSFSTLEIQRTEQGDSAMYLCASSSLGEGPVNTEAFFGQGTRLTVV.

The chain uses TRBV4-1 and TRBJ2-3, with D perhaps TRBD1 (5 bases). Germline CDR1 reads MGHRA; CDR2 reads YSYEKL. The CDR3 is 18 residues long. V lost 5 bases to trimming and J lost 2 bases, with 23 bases between them. CDR3 coding DNA: TGCGCCAGCAGCTTCCGACCTGTAACAGGATACCCCACAGATACGCAGTATTTT. Its translation: CASSFRPVTGYPTDTQYF.

The chain uses TRBV7-9 and TRBJ1-1; a possible D gene is TRBD1 (6 bases). Germline values: CDR1 SEHNR, CDR2 FQNEAQ (reference sequence). The V and J ends lost 4 bases and 0 bases respectively, with 12 bases between them. This CDR3 is built from 15 residues. CDR3 coding DNA: TGTGCCAGCAGCTCCCTTGGGGGCATGAACACTGAAGCTTTCTTT. Translation gives CASSSLGGMNTEAFF.